These T cell receptor beta chains were read from a single sample in a study of blood T cell repertoires in COVID-19. TCRdb's table, derived via immunoSEQ multiplex PCR, lists solely in-frame clones and lacks some. This sample carries approximately 92,000 clones, less than 75% of them seen once, and the ten largest clones take just under 25%. Material: peripheral blood. The origin of the receptors is a woman aged 60-75 years in a cohort sampled during active or convalescent COVID-19. CDR3s include the opening cysteine and the closing phenylalanine or tryptophan. Fields, in order: clone size, D gene, V gene, J gene, CDR3 protein, CDR3 DNA. D genes are given only for firm matches. Clone size, where shown, is once, few, many, or a class for clones that have expanded.

clone size: -; D gene: -; V gene: TRBV24-1; J gene: TRBJ2-2; CDR3 protein: CATSGETPTGELFF; CDR3 DNA: TGTGCCACCAGCGGTGAAACTCCTACCGGGGAGCTGTTTTTT
clone size: -; D gene: -; V gene: TRBV5-1; J gene: TRBJ2-2; CDR3 protein: CASSFQGSTGELFF; CDR3 DNA: TGCGCCAGCAGCTTTCAGGGCTCTACCGGGGAGCTGTTTTTT
clone size: -; D gene: TRBD1; V gene: TRBV13; J gene: TRBJ1-6; CDR3 protein: CASSTTGTGGGSPLHF; CDR3 DNA: TGTGCCAGCAGCACAACCGGGACAGGGGGCGGTTCACCCCTCCACTTT
clone size: -; D gene: TRBD1; V gene: TRBV7-2; J gene: TRBJ1-6; CDR3 protein: CASSSPTGAGNSPLHF; CDR3 DNA: TGTGCCAGCAGCTCCCCGACAGGGGCGGGTAATTCACCCCTCCACTTT
clone size: -; D gene: TRBD2; V gene: TRBV5-6; J gene: TRBJ2-2; CDR3 protein: CASSPGTSGRTGELFF; CDR3 DNA: TGTGCCAGCAGCCCCGGGACTAGCGGGCGCACCGGGGAGCTGTTTTTT
clone size: -; D gene: TRBD1; V gene: TRBV7-9; J gene: TRBJ1-2; CDR3 protein: CASSKTGVGYTF; CDR3 DNA: TGTGCCAGCAGCAAAACAGGGGTTGGCTACACCTTC
clone size: -; D gene: -; V gene: TRBV6-6; J gene: TRBJ1-5; CDR3 protein: CASSRILQGLGQPQHF; CDR3 DNA: TGTGCCAGCAGTCGAATACTACAGGGATTAGGGCAGCCCCAGCATTTT
clone size: -; D gene: -; V gene: TRBV30; J gene: TRBJ1-3; CDR3 protein: CAWTWASSGNTIYF; CDR3 DNA: TGTGCCTGGACCTGGGCCTCTTCTGGAAACACCATATATTTT
clone size: -; D gene: -; V gene: TRBV5-1; J gene: TRBJ2-7; CDR3 protein: CASSWGHDSEQYF; CDR3 DNA: TGCGCCAGCAGCTGGGGACATGATTCCGAGCAGTACTTC
clone size: -; D gene: -; V gene: TRBV2; J gene: TRBJ1-1; CDR3 protein: CASSVARGGGRNTEAFF; CDR3 DNA: TGTGCCAGCAGTGTGGCGCGGGGAGGGGGTAGGAACACTGAAGCTTTCTTT
clone size: -; D gene: TRBD1; V gene: TRBV4-1; J gene: TRBJ1-4; CDR3 protein: CASSRGRGNTEKLFF; CDR3 DNA: TGCGCCAGCAGCCGGGGCAGGGGGAATACGGAAAAACTGTTTTTT
clone size: -; D gene: TRBD1; V gene: TRBV9; J gene: TRBJ2-7; CDR3 protein: CASSPSGQGPHEQYF; CDR3 DNA: TGTGCCAGCAGCCCCTCGGGACAGGGACCCCACGAGCAGTACTTC
clone size: -; D gene: -; V gene: TRBV7-2; J gene: TRBJ2-7; CDR3 protein: CASSFKQVGRRSYEQYF; CDR3 DNA: TGTGCCAGCAGCTTTAAACAGGTCGGGCGGCGCTCCTACGAGCAGTACTTC
clone size: -; D gene: TRBD2; V gene: TRBV7-3; J gene: TRBJ2-2; CDR3 protein: CASSLAFRGEDTGELFF; CDR3 DNA: TGTGCCAGCAGCTTAGCTTTCCGGGGGGAGGACACCGGGGAGCTGTTTTTT
clone size: few; D gene: -; V gene: TRBV4-1; J gene: TRBJ1-6; CDR3 protein: CASSQGGRVSPLHF; CDR3 DNA: TGCGCCAGCAGCCAAGGAGGGCGGGTTTCACCCCTCCACTTT
clone size: -; D gene: TRBD2; V gene: TRBV19; J gene: TRBJ2-5; CDR3 protein: CAVSRGTSVQETQYF; CDR3 DNA: TGTGCCGTCTCGAGGGGGACTAGCGTACAAGAGACCCAGTACTTC
clone size: few; D gene: TRBD1; V gene: TRBV6-5; J gene: TRBJ1-5; CDR3 protein: CASRTGNNQPQHF; CDR3 DNA: TGTGCCAGTCGGACAGGGAACAATCAGCCCCAGCATTTT
clone size: -; D gene: -; V gene: TRBV6-6; J gene: TRBJ1-5; CDR3 protein: CASSYPGGQPQHF; CDR3 DNA: TGTGCCAGCAGTTACCCGGGAGGTCAGCCCCAGCATTTT
clone size: -; D gene: TRBD1; V gene: TRBV3-1/TRBV3-2; J gene: TRBJ1-2; CDR3 protein: CASSPSGTGDYGYTF; CDR3 DNA: TGTGCCAGCAGCCCCTCCGGGACAGGGGACTATGGCTACACCTTC
clone size: -; D gene: TRBD1; V gene: TRBV28; J gene: TRBJ2-7; CDR3 protein: CASRSVTGYSYEQYF; CDR3 DNA: TGTGCCAGCAGGTCCGTGACAGGGTATTCCTACGAGCAGTACTTC
clone size: -; D gene: TRBD1; V gene: TRBV11-3; J gene: TRBJ2-5; CDR3 protein: CASSLGQGAPQETQYF; CDR3 DNA: TGTGCCAGCAGCTTAGGTCAGGGGGCGCCCCAAGAGACCCAGTACTTC
clone size: -; D gene: -; V gene: TRBV11-2; J gene: TRBJ2-5; CDR3 protein: CASSRWGETQYF; CDR3 DNA: TGTGCCAGCAGCAGGTGGGGCGAGACCCAGTACTTC
clone size: -; D gene: TRBD1; V gene: TRBV28; J gene: TRBJ2-1; CDR3 protein: CASSPRGTGSYNEQFF; CDR3 DNA: TGTGCCAGCAGTCCCCGCGGGACAGGTTCCTACAATGAGCAGTTCTTC
clone size: -; D gene: TRBD1; V gene: TRBV7-9; J gene: TRBJ2-5; CDR3 protein: CASIETGAETQYF; CDR3 DNA: TGTGCCAGCATCGAGACAGGGGCAGAGACCCAGTACTTC
clone size: once; D gene: -; V gene: TRBV7-2; J gene: TRBJ2-5; CDR3 protein: CASSFFIPETQYF; CDR3 DNA: TGTGCCAGCAGCTTTTTTATTCCGGAGACCCAGTACTTC
clone size: -; D gene: TRBD2; V gene: TRBV11-2; J gene: TRBJ2-3; CDR3 protein: CASSPRLAGITDTQYF; CDR3 DNA: TGTGCCAGCAGCCCGCGACTAGCGGGGATCACAGATACGCAGTATTTT
clone size: -; D gene: TRBD2; V gene: TRBV12-5; J gene: TRBJ2-1; CDR3 protein: CASGLVWTSGASNEQFF; CDR3 DNA: TGTGCTAGTGGTTTGGTATGGACTAGCGGGGCTTCCAATGAGCAGTTCTTC
clone size: -; D gene: -; V gene: TRBV7-3; J gene: TRBJ2-3; CDR3 protein: CASSLNRADTQYF; CDR3 DNA: TGTGCCAGCAGCTTAAACAGGGCAGATACGCAGTATTTT
clone size: -; D gene: TRBD1; V gene: TRBV6-5; J gene: TRBJ2-7; CDR3 protein: CASSYSTGGSYEQYF; CDR3 DNA: TGTGCCAGCAGTTACTCGACAGGGGGCTCCTACGAGCAGTACTTC
clone size: -; D gene: -; V gene: TRBV13; J gene: TRBJ2-4; CDR3 protein: CASSRTGQKTKNIQYF; CDR3 DNA: TGTGCCAGCAGCCGGACTGGGCAGAAAACCAAAAACATTCAGTACTTC
clone size: -; D gene: TRBD1; V gene: TRBV7-3; J gene: TRBJ2-1; CDR3 protein: CASSYEGAGWDEQFF; CDR3 DNA: TGTGCCAGCAGCTACGAGGGGGCAGGTTGGGATGAGCAGTTCTTC
clone size: -; D gene: TRBD2; V gene: TRBV11-3; J gene: TRBJ2-5; CDR3 protein: CASSPSTSSQTQYF; CDR3 DNA: TGTGCCAGCAGCCCGTCGACTAGCTCCCAGACCCAGTACTTC
clone size: -; D gene: -; V gene: TRBV19; J gene: TRBJ1-5; CDR3 protein: CATRQKGQQSNQPQHF; CDR3 DNA: TGTGCCACCCGACAGAAAGGCCAACAGAGCAATCAGCCCCAGCATTTT
clone size: -; D gene: TRBD1; V gene: TRBV7-9; J gene: TRBJ1-6; CDR3 protein: CASSSTGGTGLHF; CDR3 DNA: TGTGCCAGCAGCTCGACAGGGGGAACAGGCCTCCACTTT
clone size: -; D gene: TRBD1; V gene: TRBV13; J gene: TRBJ1-3; CDR3 protein: CASSPWTGGNTIYF; CDR3 DNA: TGTGCCAGCAGCCCTTGGACAGGGGGAAACACCATATATTTT
clone size: few; D gene: -; V gene: TRBV5-1; J gene: TRBJ2-5; CDR3 protein: CASSYGGNQETQYF; CDR3 DNA: TGCGCCAGCAGCTATGGGGGGAACCAAGAGACCCAGTACTTC